Shown below are 8 T cell receptor beta chains from a single sample sequenced in a study of T cells after yellow fever vaccination (dated by TCRdb to the late 2010s). The sample's treatment or condition label is to be understood as: live attenuated yellow fever vaccine strain. The library came from 5' RACE. TCRdb shows the sequencer as Illumina HiSeq 2500. The public sequencing data were trimmed at Q25 with fastp and processed into clonotypes with MiXCR by TCRdb, which kept only in-frame beta chains. Rows matching on CDR3 protein sequence are summarized as one entry with the most common DNA and genes. The sample table contains about 150,000 distinct CDR3 sequences; only one count was recorded for roughly 6.2% of them. Jointly, the top ten make up 2.9% of the sample. Sequences were derived from CD4+ T cells sorted from PBMCs, sampled on the day of the first yellow fever vaccination. These receptors were obtained from a man between 18 and 35 years old who received the YFV17D yellow fever vaccine.

Only a few counts were recorded for this clonotype. CDR3 DNA sequence: TGTGCCATCACTCGGACAGGGGCCTCTGGAAACACCATATATTTT. Its protein is CAITRTGASGNTIYF. The chain employs TRBV10-3 and TRBJ1-3, with TRBD1 identical over 9 bases. J gave up 0 bases and V 7 bases, and 4 bases lay outside the gene matches. Germline V gene data show CDR1 as ENHRY and CDR2 as SYGVKD. CDR3 length equals 15 residues.

This clonotype occurred many times. The chain recombines TRBV27 with TRBJ2-7; TRBD1 is a possible D gene (5 bases). V was shortened by 2 bases and J by 3 bases, with 14 bases between the two germline ends. Germline V CDR1 and CDR2: MNHEY, SMNVEV (reference sequence). The CDR3 spans 15 residues. CDR3 nucleotide sequence: TGTGCCAGCAGTTTAGGACCCACAGGCTACTACGAGCAGTACTTC. Translated, it gives CASSLGPTGYYEQYF.

V and J are TRBV20-1 and TRBJ1-1, with D possibly TRBD1 on 6 matching bases. This CDR3 is 14 amino acids long. Germline V gene sequence: CDR1 DFQATT, CDR2 SNEGSKA (reference sequence). Trimming pared 5 bases from V and 5 bases from J, leaving 18 bases between. CDR3 in amino acids: CSAPPKGRGTEAFF. The DNA of the CDR3 is TGCAGTGCTCCCCCCAAGGGTAGGGGGACTGAAGCTTTCTTT.

This clonotype was recorded many times. The V and J genes are TRBV2 and TRBJ2-2, with 9 positions matching TRBD1. Losses at the gene ends were 7 bases for V and 4 bases for J; bases not matched to a gene: 7. This CDR3 has 15 residues. From germline, CDR1 is SNHLY and CDR2 FYNNEI. The CDR3 DNA reads as TGTGCCAGCAAACGGGACAGGGAAATCACCGGGGAGCTGTTTTTT. This translates into CASKRDREITGELFF.

This chain uses TRBV12-3 or TRBV12-4 with TRBJ2-3, with D perhaps matching TRBD2 (5 bases). This CDR3 has 11 amino acids. Between the trimmed V and J ends, which lost 5 bases and 14 bases, there was a span of 14 bases. CDR3 protein: CASSLSGLRYF. The CDR3 DNA sequence: TGTGCCAGCAGTCTGAGCGGTCTAAGGTATTTT.

This clonotype has ten or more counts. The chain employs TRBV5-1 and TRBJ1-6; 8 bases match TRBD1. The CDR3 is made up of 14 amino acids. V gave up 4 bases and J gave up 12 bases; unmatched junction bases: 9. Germline values: CDR1 SGHRS, CDR2 YFSETQ. CDR3 DNA: TGCGCCAGCAGCCTAGGGGACAGGATGGAACCCCTCCACTTT. Its protein is CASSLGDRMEPLHF.

The chain uses TRBV29-1 and TRBJ1-5; D gene ambiguous. V was shortened by 4 bases and J by 5 bases, with 12 bases between the two germline ends. Germline-derived CDR1 and CDR2 are SQVTM and ANQGSEA. CDR3 size: 13 residues. CDR3 in DNA: TGCAGCGTTGGCAACAGCCTTTATCAGCCCCAGCATTTT. It translates to CSVGNSLYQPQHF. Drawing the rest from reference TRBV29-1 and TRBJ1-5, the complete variable domain is SAVISQKPSRDICQRGTSLTIQCQVDSQVTMMFWYRQQPGQSLTLIATANQGSEATYESGFVIDKFPISRPNLTFSTLTVSNMSPEDSSIYLCSVGNSLYQPQHFGDGTRLSIL.

As concerns this clonotype: This sequence may be a read error, since a much larger clone differs from it by one base. The V and J genes are TRBV2 and TRBJ1-4, with D perhaps TRBD1 (5 bases). Trimming took 1 base from V and 8 from J, leaving 14 bases between them. This CDR3 region has 15 residues. Germline V gene data show CDR1 as SNHLY and CDR2 as FYNNEI. Here the CDR3 DNA reads TGTGCCAGCAGTGAAGAAGGGGCGTCGGACGAAAAACTGTTTTTT. The encoded protein is CASSEEGASDEKLFF.